This is a list of T cell receptor beta chains from one sample in a study of T cell repertoires in cytomegalovirus infection. TCRdb ran MiXCR on the reads and lists one entry per CDR3 protein. The table has some 97,000 distinct CDR3 sequences, less than 25% seen once. The sequencing sample was made of CD8+ T cells from PBMCs. The receptors derive from a human donor in good health (CMV status not recorded). Some clones in this sample may be carry-over from other donors' samples. CDR3s include the opening cysteine and the closing phenylalanine or tryptophan. A D gene is named only where the DNA matches it firmly. Only some rows state a clone size, as once, few, many or a class for expanded clones.

size: many; D: .; J: TRBJ1-1; V: TRBV7-2; DNA: TGTGCCAGCAGCCCAGGGACGGTGAACACTGAAGCTTTCTTT; CDR3: CASSPGTVNTEAFF
size: .; D: .; J: TRBJ2-7; V: TRBV14; DNA: TGTGCCAGCAGCCAAGGGACATACGAGCAGTACTTC; CDR3: CASSQGTYEQYF
size: few; D: .; J: TRBJ1-1; V: TRBV7-9; DNA: TGTGCCAGCAGCTTAGAAGGGCCGGGGAACACTGAAGCTTTCTTT; CDR3: CASSLEGPGNTEAFF
size: once; D: TRBD2; J: TRBJ2-7; V: TRBV5-6; DNA: TGTGCCAGCAGCCCCGGGACTAGTTCCTACGAGCAGTACTTC; CDR3: CASSPGTSSYEQYF
size: few; D: .; J: TRBJ2-5; V: TRBV12-3/TRBV12-4; DNA: TGTGCCAGCAGTTTGCCGGGAGAGACCCAGTACTTC; CDR3: CASSLPGETQYF
size: .; D: .; J: TRBJ2-7; V: TRBV12-3/TRBV12-4; DNA: TGTGCCAGCAGTTCGGGGGACAGTGCCTACGAGCAGTACTTC; CDR3: CASSSGDSAYEQYF
size: .; D: .; J: TRBJ2-1; V: TRBV7-9; DNA: TGTGCCAGCAGCACAGTAGGCAATGAGCAGTTCTTC; CDR3: CASSTVGNEQFF
size: .; D: TRBD2; J: TRBJ2-1; V: TRBV11-2; DNA: TGTGCCAGCAGCTTACTCCGGACTAGCCGGGATGAGCAGTTCTTC; CDR3: CASSLLRTSRDEQFF
size: few; D: .; J: TRBJ1-1; V: TRBV19; DNA: TGTGCCAGTGGGACACTTGAAGCTTTCTTT; CDR3: CASGTLEAFF
size: .; D: .; J: TRBJ2-7; V: TRBV28; DNA: TGTGCCAGCCAAACCGGGACGGACGCTTACGAGCAGTACTTC; CDR3: CASQTGTDAYEQYF
size: many; D: .; J: TRBJ2-3; V: TRBV7-3; DNA: TGTGCCAGCAGCTCCCTGGGGGTCACAGATACGCAGTATTTT; CDR3: CASSSLGVTDTQYF
size: many; D: .; J: TRBJ1-5; V: TRBV7-2; DNA: TGTGCCAGCAGCTTAGACGGAAACAATCAGCCCCAGCATTTT; CDR3: CASSLDGNNQPQHF
size: few; D: TRBD1; J: TRBJ1-2; V: TRBV24-1; DNA: TGTGCCACCAGTGAGTTGACAGGGAACGGCTACACCTTC; CDR3: CATSELTGNGYTF
size: many; D: TRBD1; J: TRBJ1-2; V: TRBV7-8; DNA: TGTGCCAGCAGCCACGGACAGGGGGCTGAGGGCTACACCTTC; CDR3: CASSHGQGAEGYTF
size: .; D: .; J: TRBJ1-1; V: TRBV2; DNA: TGTGCCAGCAGGGCGGGGCAGCGAGATAACACTGAAGCTTTCTTT; CDR3: CASRAGQRDNTEAFF
size: .; D: .; J: TRBJ2-2; V: TRBV7-9; DNA: TGTGCCAGCAGCTGGGACGGAGACACCGGGGAGCTGTTTTTT; CDR3: CASSWDGDTGELFF
size: .; D: .; J: TRBJ2-7; V: TRBV20-1; DNA: TGCAGTGCCCAGCGGGCTAGCTACGAGCAGTACTTC; CDR3: CSAQRASYEQYF
size: many; D: TRBD1; J: TRBJ1-1; V: TRBV6-1; DNA: TGTGCCAGCAGTGACACGATGACAGGGGCGAACACTGAAGCTTTCTTT; CDR3: CASSDTMTGANTEAFF
size: .; D: .; J: TRBJ2-3; V: TRBV28; DNA: TGTGCCAGCAGCCTCAGACCGGGTTACTCAGATACGCAGTATTTT; CDR3: CASSLRPGYSDTQYF
size: .; D: TRBD1; J: TRBJ1-5; V: TRBV20-1; DNA: TGCAGTGCTAGAGGTCAGGGGGCGGAACAGCCCCAGCATTTT; CDR3: CSARGQGAEQPQHF
size: .; D: .; J: TRBJ2-7; V: TRBV28; DNA: TGTGCCAGCAGCCCGAGGGCGGGACCCTGGGCCGAGCAGTACTTC; CDR3: CASSPRAGPWAEQYF
size: many; D: .; J: TRBJ1-6; V: TRBV7-8; DNA: TGTGCCAGCAGCCCAAACCCCGTAGGGGATAATTCACCCCTCCACTTT; CDR3: CASSPNPVGDNSPLHF
size: .; D: .; J: TRBJ2-1; V: TRBV6-1; DNA: TGTGCCAGCAGTGAAGCAGGGGGGGGGAGCTCCTACAATGAGCAGTTCTTC; CDR3: CASSEAGGGSSYNEQFF
size: few; D: .; J: TRBJ1-3; V: TRBV29-1; DNA: TGCAGCGTTTTGGAGAGCTCTGGAAACACCATATATTTT; CDR3: CSVLESSGNTIYF
size: .; D: TRBD2; J: TRBJ2-1; V: TRBV2; DNA: TGTGCCTACATAGGGACTAGCGGGGGGGGGGGTCAGTTCTTC; CDR3: CAYIGTSGGGGQFF
size: few; D: TRBD1; J: TRBJ1-4; V: TRBV12-3/TRBV12-4; DNA: TGTGCCAGCAGTTTGACAGGGATCGTAAAACTGTTTTTT; CDR3: CASSLTGIVKLFF
size: many; D: .; J: TRBJ1-4; V: TRBV10-2; DNA: TGCGCCAGCAGTCCTGGGGGGGCCCAGGGTCGTTTTTTT; CDR3: CASSPGGAQGRFF
size: few; D: .; J: TRBJ2-5; V: TRBV15; DNA: TGTGCCACTACTTGGGCCCGGGCAGCGGGAGAGACCCAGTACTTC; CDR3: CATTWARAAGETQYF
size: .; D: .; J: TRBJ2-1; V: TRBV6-4; DNA: TGTGCCAGCAGTGACTCAGACGGCGAAATGGAGCAGTTCTTC; CDR3: CASSDSDGEMEQFF
size: .; D: .; J: TRBJ1-3; V: TRBV6-5; DNA: TGTGCCAGCAGTTACGGGGGAATTGGAAACACCATATATTTT; CDR3: CASSYGGIGNTIYF
size: .; D: TRBD1; J: TRBJ1-1; V: TRBV20-1; DNA: TGCAGTGCTCCTCCGGGGACAGGGGGCGAGGCTTTCTTT; CDR3: CSAPPGTGGEAFF
size: .; D: .; J: TRBJ1-2; V: TRBV27; DNA: TGTGCCAGCAGCCCGGGGGGGGGGGCTAGCTATGGCTACACCTTC; CDR3: CASSPGGGASYGYTF
size: many; D: .; J: TRBJ1-1; V: TRBV2; DNA: TGTGCCAGCAGTGAGAACGGGCAGCCTTCCGACACTGAAGCTTTCTTT; CDR3: CASSENGQPSDTEAFF
size: .; D: TRBD1; J: TRBJ1-2; V: TRBV4-3; DNA: TGCGCCAGCAGCCAAGCGCACCGGGACAGTTATGGCTACACCTTC; CDR3: CASSQAHRDSYGYTF
size: .; D: TRBD1; J: TRBJ1-1; V: TRBV20-1; DNA: TGCAGTGCATGGGACAGTAACACTGAAGCTTTCTTT; CDR3: CSAWDSNTEAFF
size: .; D: .; J: TRBJ1-1; V: TRBV28; DNA: TGTGCCAGCAGTCACCAGGTCGCAACGACTGAAGCTTTCTTT; CDR3: CASSHQVATTEAFF
size: .; D: .; J: TRBJ2-2; V: TRBV7-9; DNA: TGTGCCAGCATGGTTTTAACCGGGGAGCTGTTTTTT; CDR3: CASMVLTGELFF
size: .; D: .; J: TRBJ2-4; V: TRBV15; DNA: TGTGCCACCAGCAGAGATTTAACAGATCTAGCCAAAAACATTCAGTACTTC; CDR3: CATSRDLTDLAKNIQYF
size: many; D: TRBD1; J: TRBJ1-1; V: TRBV7-8; DNA: TGTGCCAGCAGCTACCGACAGGGGGCGCTGAACACTGAAGCTTTCTTT; CDR3: CASSYRQGALNTEAFF
size: few; D: TRBD2; J: TRBJ2-7; V: TRBV29-1; DNA: TGCAGCGTTGAAGCAACTAGCGGGAGAGATGTGCAGTACTTC; CDR3: CSVEATSGRDVQYF
size: many; D: TRBD2; J: TRBJ2-3; V: TRBV7-2; DNA: TGTGCCAGCAGCACCAAGGGACTAGCGGAAACAGATACGCAGTATTTT; CDR3: CASSTKGLAETDTQYF
size: .; D: .; J: TRBJ2-2; V: TRBV4-2; DNA: TGTGCCAGCAGCCAAGATCTAAGTGAGGAGCTGTTTTTT; CDR3: CASSQDLSEELFF
size: few; D: .; J: TRBJ2-7; V: TRBV20-1; DNA: TGCAGTGCTAGGGCCCGGGACGCCTGGTCCTACGAGCAGTACTTC; CDR3: CSARARDAWSYEQYF
size: many; D: TRBD1; J: TRBJ2-5; V: TRBV11-2; DNA: TGTGCCAGCAGTAGGACAGGGGCAGCCCAAGAGACCCAGTACTTC; CDR3: CASSRTGAAQETQYF
size: .; D: .; J: TRBJ1-1; V: TRBV29-1; DNA: TGCAGCGTTGGAATGCACACTGAAGCTTTCTTT; CDR3: CSVGMHTEAFF
size: few; D: TRBD2; J: TRBJ2-5; V: TRBV4-2; DNA: TGTGCCAGCAGCCAAGAAGCGGGGGGGCCAGAGACCCAGTACTTC; CDR3: CASSQEAGGPETQYF
size: .; D: .; J: TRBJ2-1; V: TRBV7-2; DNA: TGTGCCAGCAGCTTTGGAGATGAGCAGTTCTTC; CDR3: CASSFGDEQFF
size: few; D: .; J: TRBJ1-1; V: TRBV9; DNA: TGTGCCAGCAGCGCGGGGACAGAAGCTTTCTTT; CDR3: CASSAGTEAFF
size: few; D: TRBD2; J: TRBJ2-7; V: TRBV6-2/TRBV6-3; DNA: TGTGCCAGCAGTATCGGGACTAGCGGGAGCTCCTACGAGCAGTACTTC; CDR3: CASSIGTSGSSYEQYF
size: many; D: .; J: TRBJ2-2; V: TRBV7-2; DNA: TGTGCCAGCAGCCTCGGGTCTGGTTGGGAGCTGTTTTTT; CDR3: CASSLGSGWELFF
size: few; D: .; J: TRBJ2-4; V: TRBV6-2/TRBV6-3; DNA: TGTGCCAGCAGTTTCGAGGAGCGGGTTCAGTACTTC; CDR3: CASSFEERVQYF